A selection of T cell receptor beta chains follows, all from one sample in a study of T cell responses to AZD1222 COVID-19 vaccine. Sequencing was performed with immunoSEQ multiplex PCR; in TCRdb, only in-frame clones are kept and a portion is missing. The data show about 30,000 clones, 85% to 95% seen once. Sequencing was performed on peripheral blood, taken on day 0 of AZD1222 vaccination. The origin of the receptors is an adult in good health. Each CDR3 is given with its conserved first and last residue.

j_call	v_call	cdr3_aa
TRBJ1-1	TRBV27	CASKLLTGQGTEAFF
TRBJ2-7	TRBV29-1	CSVGDRGFNEYF
TRBJ1-2	TRBV3-1/TRBV3-2	CASSQGWRDFNYGYTF
TRBJ2-7	TRBV6-5	CASSYAGGLYYEQYF
TRBJ1-5	TRBV6-1	CASSEHDREENQPQHF
TRBJ1-5	TRBV27	CASSLGPNQPQHF
TRBJ2-7	TRBV7-2	CASSFGLAGGRGEQYF
TRBJ2-7	TRBV27	CASSSQGIEQYF
TRBJ1-2	TRBV25-1	CASSGTGGKNYGYTF
TRBJ1-1	TRBV5-1	CASSLYYSNTEAFF
TRBJ2-7	TRBV4-3	CASSQEQGPFSYEQYF